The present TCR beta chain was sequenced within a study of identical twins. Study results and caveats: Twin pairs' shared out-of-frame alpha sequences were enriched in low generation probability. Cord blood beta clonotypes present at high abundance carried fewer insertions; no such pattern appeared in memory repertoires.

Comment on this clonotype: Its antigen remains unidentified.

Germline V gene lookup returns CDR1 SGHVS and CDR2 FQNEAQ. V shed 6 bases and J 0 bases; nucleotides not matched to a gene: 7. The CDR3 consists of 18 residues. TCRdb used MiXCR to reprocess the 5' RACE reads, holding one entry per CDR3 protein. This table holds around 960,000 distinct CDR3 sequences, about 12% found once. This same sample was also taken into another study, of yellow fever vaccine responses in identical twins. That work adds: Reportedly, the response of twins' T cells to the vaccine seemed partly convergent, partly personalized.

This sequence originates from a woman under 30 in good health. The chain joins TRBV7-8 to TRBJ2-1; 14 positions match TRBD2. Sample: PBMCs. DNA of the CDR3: TGTGCCAGCAGGCTCCGCGGGACTAGCGGGAGCTCCTACAATGAGCAGTTCTTC. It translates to CASRLRGTSGSSYNEQFF.